This T cell receptor beta chain was sequenced during a study of blood T cell repertoires in COVID-19. In the study overall: The United States, Italy and Spain were the sources of the acute and convalescent COVID-19 samples. Sources were T cells, B-cell-depleted T cells, or PBMCs; the material itself was cDNA or gDNA.

Per the original data handling: From reference gene primer amplification, estimates of nucleated cell counts were derived. The data were produced by immunoSEQ multiplex PCR, yet TCRdb's version contains in-frame clones alone and is incomplete. That table supplies the V and J calls and clone size; D and trimming were determined from the DNA. The sample shows 55,000 to 80,000 clones, about 91% of them seen only once. The sample consisted of peripheral blood. The receptor was isolated from an elderly man with acute or convalescent COVID-19.

CDR3 bases: TGCGCCAGCAGCTTGGCGGGGGACGGCTATGGCTACACCTTC. This gives the protein CASSLAGDGYGYTF. V usage is TRBV5-1 and J usage is TRBJ1-2; possibly TRBD1 for D (5 bases). The V and J ends lost 0 bases and 4 bases respectively, with 10 bases between them. Germline CDR1 and CDR2: SGHRS and YFSETQ. The CDR3 contains 14 residues.